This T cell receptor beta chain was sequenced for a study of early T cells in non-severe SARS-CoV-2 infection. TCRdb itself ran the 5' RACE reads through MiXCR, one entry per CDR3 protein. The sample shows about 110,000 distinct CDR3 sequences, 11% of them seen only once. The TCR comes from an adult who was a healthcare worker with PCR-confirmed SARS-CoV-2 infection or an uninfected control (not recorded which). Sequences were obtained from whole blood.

The DNA of the CDR3 is TGTGCCAGCAGCTCCGGGACAGGGGTCTACGAGCAGTACTTC. It translates to CASSSGTGVYEQYF. The V and J genes are TRBV5-6 and TRBJ2-7; 10 bases agree with TRBD1. V dropped 3 bases and J dropped 3; count of bases not matched to a gene: 3. The CDR3 sequence is 14 residues long. Germline V gives CDR1 SGHDT, CDR2 YYEEEE.